This passage covers 3 T cell receptor beta chains from one sample sequenced in a study of blood T cell repertoires in COVID-19. The method was immunoSEQ multiplex PCR; TCRdb's version includes in-frame clones alone and lacks a portion of them. The sample has about 210,000 clones, approximately 86% seen once. Sample: PBMCs or T cells enriched from blood (not recorded which). These receptor sequences come from a woman under 40 who had been exposed to COVID-19.

The chain joins TRBV5-1 to TRBJ2-7, with D tentatively TRBD2 (6 bases). The CDR3 runs 14 residues. The V gene's germline CDR1 is SGHRS and CDR2 YFSETQ. V lost 4 bases and J 7 bases, leaving 18 bases between the germline ends. CDR3: CASSIGPGGKEQYF. Written as DNA, the CDR3 is TGCGCCAGCAGCATCGGGCCAGGAGGGAAGGAGCAGTACTTC.

The rearrangement links TRBV18 to TRBJ1-3, with 8 positions matching TRBD1. Germline V lookup: CDR1 KGHSH, CDR2 LQKENI. CDR3 length equals 18 residues. V gave up 3 bases and J gave up 1 base; unmatched junction bases: 11. CDR3 region: CASSPKGQGGFSGNTIYF. CDR3 in DNA: TGTGCCAGCTCACCTAAAGGACAGGGTGGATTTTCTGGAAACACCATATATTTT. Looking up the rest from reference TRBV18 and TRBJ1-3 gives the full variable domain: NAGVMQNPRHLVRRRGQEARLRCSPMKGHSHVYWYRQLPEEGLKFMVYLQKENIIDESGMPKERFSAEFPKEGPSILRIQQVVRGDSAAYFCASSPKGQGGFSGNTIYFGEGSWLTVV.

The CDR3 DNA follows: TGTGCCAGCAGCCGAACCCCGGGGTTGGGGGAAAAACTGTTTTTT. Translating gives CASSRTPGLGEKLFF. This chain connects TRBV11-2 to TRBJ1-4; no firm D call. Germline assignment: CDR1 SGHAT and CDR2 FQNNGV. The CDR3 runs to 15 residues. V was pared by 5 bases and J by 8 bases, with 18 bases between.